This T cell receptor beta chain stems from a study of T cell responses to AZD1222 COVID-19 vaccine. In the study overall: Second-dose intervals of approximately 4 or approximately 12 weeks were pooled. Findings of the study overall: Donors skewed white British and female; clonal diversity was possibly underestimated. None of the repertoires were sampled until the peak T cell response had passed.

On this clone: Its antigen is unknown.

Trimming took off 4 bases at V and 8 bases at J, with 14 bases between the two ends. This CDR3 contains 13 residues. From germline, CDR1 is MDHEN and CDR2 SYDVKM. TCRdb's table, derived via immunoSEQ multiplex PCR, lists solely in-frame clones and lacks some. This table holds about 100,000 clones, around nine tenths found once. The sequencing here drew on peripheral blood, taken on day 0 of AZD1222 vaccination. The sequence was obtained from an adult in good health. This chain uses TRBV28 with TRBJ1-2; D perhaps matches TRBD1 (6 bases). Here the CDR3 reads CASSYEQGLGYTF. As DNA, the CDR3 is TGTGCCAGCAGTTACGAACAGGGCCTAGGCTACACCTTC.